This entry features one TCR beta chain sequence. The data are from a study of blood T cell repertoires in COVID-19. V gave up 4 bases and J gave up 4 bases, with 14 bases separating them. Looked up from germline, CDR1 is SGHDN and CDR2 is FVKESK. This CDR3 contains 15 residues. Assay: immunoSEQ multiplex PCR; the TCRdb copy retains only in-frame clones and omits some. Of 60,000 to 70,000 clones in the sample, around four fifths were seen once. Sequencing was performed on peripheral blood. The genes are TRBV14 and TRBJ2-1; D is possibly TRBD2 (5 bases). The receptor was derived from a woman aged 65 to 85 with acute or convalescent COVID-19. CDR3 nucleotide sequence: TGTGCCAGCAGCCGAGAGACTAACCGTTACAATGAGCAGTTCTTC. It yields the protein CASSRETNRYNEQFF. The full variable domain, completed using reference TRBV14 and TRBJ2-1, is EAGVTQFPSHSVIEKGQTVTLRCDPISGHDNLYWYRRVMGKEIKFLLHFVKESKQDESGMPNNRFLAERTGGTYSTLKVQPAELEDSGVYFCASSRETNRYNEQFFGPGTRLTVL.